This T cell receptor (beta chain) was recorded in a study of shared clonotypes between healthy human individuals. V gave up 5 bases and J gave up 5 bases, with 16 bases separating them. Germline CDR1 LNHNV, CDR2 YYDKDF (reference sequence). This CDR3 has 14 amino acids. The protocol was immunoSEQ multiplex PCR, while the TCRdb copy is restricted to in-frame clones and leaves out a portion. Of 2.3 million or so clones in the sample, over 85% were seen once. The receptor was isolated from a man between 18 and 35 years old in good health. Some clones in this sample may be carry-over from other donors' samples. The sequenced material came from naive CD4+ T cells from PBMCs. The subset here: CD45RA+ positively selected. This chain joins TRBV15 and TRBJ2-7; TRBD1 is a possible D gene (6 bases). The chain's CDR3 is CATSSPAQGNEQYF. As DNA, the CDR3 is TGTGCCACCAGCTCCCCGGCTCAGGGGAACGAGCAGTACTTC.